This T cell receptor beta chain was captured by sequencing in a study of technical replicates of blood from a few donors. Clones were read by immunoSEQ multiplex PCR, and TCRdb kept only the in-frame ones, dropping some. Of 50,000 or so clones listed, 92% are singletons. The V and J ends lost 4 bases and 1 base respectively, with 9 bases between them. The germline gives CDR1 SGHNT, CDR2 YYREEE (reference sequence). The CDR3 has 13 residues. The TCR sequence derives from a human donor in good health. Some clones in this sample may be carry-over from other donors' samples. This chain uses TRBV5-4 with TRBJ2-7; maybe TRBD1 (6 bases). Sequenced material: PBMCs. CDR3 coding DNA: TGTGCCAGCAGCCCAGGACAGTCCTACGAGCAGTACTTC. This gives the protein CASSPGQSYEQYF.